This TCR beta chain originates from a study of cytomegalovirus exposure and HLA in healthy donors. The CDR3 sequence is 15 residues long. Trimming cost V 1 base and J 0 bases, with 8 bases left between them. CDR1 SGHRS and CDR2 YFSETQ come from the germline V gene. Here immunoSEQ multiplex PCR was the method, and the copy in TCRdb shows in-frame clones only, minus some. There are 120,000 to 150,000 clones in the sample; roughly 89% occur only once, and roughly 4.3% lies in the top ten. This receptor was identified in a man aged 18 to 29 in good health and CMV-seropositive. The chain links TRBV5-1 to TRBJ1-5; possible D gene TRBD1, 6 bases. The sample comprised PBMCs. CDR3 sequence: CASSLTGTSNQPQHF. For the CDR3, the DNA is TGCGCCAGCAGCTTGACAGGGACTAGCAATCAGCCCCAGCATTTT. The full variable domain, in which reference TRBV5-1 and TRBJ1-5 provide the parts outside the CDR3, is KAGVTQTPRYLIKTRGQQVTLSCSPISGHRSVSWYQQTPGQGLQFLFEYFSETQRNKGNFPGRFSGRQFSNSRSEMNVSTLELGDSALYLCASSLTGTSNQPQHFGDGTRLSIL.